Listed here are 18 T cell receptor beta chains from one sample, sequenced in a study of T cell repertoires in cytomegalovirus infection. Using its own MiXCR run on the reads, TCRdb lists one record per CDR3 protein. The sample holds approximately 150,000 distinct CDR3 sequences; about 15% are singletons and the top ten take around a sixth. What was sequenced was CD8+ T cells from PBMCs. The receptors were gathered from a human donor in good health (CMV status not recorded). Some clones in this sample may be carry-over from other donors' samples.

Remarks on this clonotype: The CDR3 carries no conserved terminal phenylalanine or tryptophan, so it likely arises from a read error. The chain combines TRBV11-2 with TRBJ2-5; TRBD2 aligns across 7 bases. V shed 5 bases, J shed 5 bases, and the junction held 5 bases outside the gene matches. Germline values: CDR1 SGHAT, CDR2 FQNNGV. The CDR3 runs 13 residues. The CDR3 region has the DNA TGTGCCAGCAGCGCGGGAGTTCGGGAGACCCAGTACTTA. The encoded protein is CASSAGVRETQYL.

There are a few counts of this clonotype. The V call is TRBV29-1, the J call TRBJ2-7; 10 nucleotides match TRBD1. Trimming cost V 6 bases and J 3 bases; bases outside gene matches: 5. Germline V gene data show CDR1 as SQVTM and CDR2 as ANQGSEA. This CDR3 is 13 amino acids long. The chain's CDR3 is CSVLGQGFYEQYF. The CDR3 DNA reads as TGCAGCGTGCTGGGACAGGGGTTCTACGAGCAGTACTTC.

There are a few counts of this clonotype. J is TRBJ1-2 and V is TRBV11-2; 9 bases align to TRBD1. This CDR3 has 12 amino acids. Germline lookup yields CDR1 SGHAT and CDR2 FQNNGV. V lost 6 bases and J lost 8; bases outside the gene matches: 4. Here the CDR3 DNA reads TGTGCCAGCAGTCGACAGGGGGGCGGCTACACCTTC. Its translation: CASSRQGGGYTF.

CDR3 nucleotides: TGTGCCAGCAGTTACTCCCGGACTAGCGGGGCCTACGAGCAGTACTTC. It specifies CASSYSRTSGAYEQYF. The chain employs TRBV6-2 or TRBV6-3 and TRBJ2-7, with TRBD2 identical over 12 bases. The J segment lost 2 bases and the V segment lost 0 bases, leaving 2 bases of the junction unmatched. Germline V gives CDR1 MNHEY, CDR2 SVGEGT. The CDR3 spans 16 residues.

V gene TRBV6-1 combines with J gene TRBJ2-3; 9 nucleotides align to TRBD2. CDR1 is MNHNS and CDR2 is SASEGT in the germline V gene. The CDR3 length is 16 residues. V lost 2 bases to trimming and J lost 2 bases; unmatched junction nucleotides: 5. The CDR3 is CASSESLAGFTDTQYF. Written as DNA, the CDR3 is TGTGCCAGCAGTGAATCCCTAGCGGGATTCACAGATACGCAGTATTTT.

Only a few counts were recorded for this clonotype. This rearrangement joins TRBV10-3 to TRBJ2-7, with TRBD1 identical over 10 bases. Germline CDR1 reads ENHRY; CDR2 reads SYGVKD. The J segment lost 6 bases and the V segment lost 6 bases, leaving 5 bases of the junction unmatched. This CDR3 region has 13 residues. The DNA of the CDR3 is TGTGCCATCAGGGAGGGACAGGGGAGCGAGCAGTACTTC. It is translated as CAIREGQGSEQYF.

V usage is TRBV7-9 and J usage is TRBJ2-5; D gene uncertain. V dropped 1 base and J dropped 0 bases, with 6 bases sitting between them. Per germline, CDR1 SEHNR and CDR2 FQNEAQ (reference sequence). The CDR3 is 14 residues long. The CDR3 DNA follows: TGTGCCAGCAGCTTAGTAGGAGACCAAGAGACCCAGTACTTC. Its protein product is CASSLVGDQETQYF. The full variable domain, its missing parts supplied by reference TRBV7-9 and TRBJ2-5, is DTGVSQNPRHKITKRGQNVTFRCDPISEHNRLYWYRQTLGQGPEFLTYFQNEAQLEKSRLLSDRFSAERPKGSFSTLEIQRTEQGDSAMYLCASSLVGDQETQYFGPGTRLLVL.

Comments on this clonotype: A read error may explain this, as a much larger clone is one base away. The chain recombines TRBV11-3 with TRBJ2-5; weak D call: TRBD2 (5 bases). The CDR3 has 13 amino acids. Germline CDR1 SGHNT, CDR2 YENEEA. The CDR3 sequence is CVSSARGQETQYF. CDR3 nucleotide sequence: TGTGTCAGCAGCGCCCGGGGTCAAGAGACCCAGTACTTC.

This chain links TRBV7-2 with TRBJ2-1; TRBD1 or TRBD2 may be the D gene (5 bases each). Germline CDR1 reads SGHTA; CDR2 reads FQGNSA. CDR3 length: 15 residues. V gave up 5 bases and J gave up 8 bases, with 19 bases separating them. The CDR3 DNA sequence: TGTGCCAGCAGCCCGACCTTTGGGACGCACGATGAGCAGTTCTTC. Its translation: CASSPTFGTHDEQFF.

The chain recombines TRBV20-1 with TRBJ2-3, with D possibly TRBD1 on 5 matching bases. V was pared by 3 bases and J by 4 bases, with 17 bases between. The length of the CDR3 is 15 residues. Germline lookup yields CDR1 DFQATT and CDR2 SNEGSKA (reference sequence). The CDR3 is CSARPPPRVADTQYF. The CDR3 region has the DNA TGCAGTGCTAGGCCACCACCCAGGGTGGCAGATACGCAGTATTTT.

This clonotype was counted only a few times. The chain joins TRBV6-2 or TRBV6-3 to TRBJ2-7, with 7 bases that match TRBD1. V gave up 5 bases and J gave up 7 bases; unmatched junction bases: 11. The CDR3 is made up of 14 amino acids. From germline, CDR1 is MNHEY and CDR2 SVGEGT. CDR3 amino acids: CASSPTGFRGEQYF. In nucleotides, the CDR3 is TGTGCCAGCAGTCCGACAGGGTTCCGTGGAGAGCAGTACTTC.

The sample holds a few counts of this clonotype. The chain is built from TRBV11-2 and TRBJ2-7; D ambiguous. Germline V gene data show CDR1 as SGHAT and CDR2 as FQNNGV. The CDR3 sequence is 14 residues long. V gave up 4 bases and J gave up 2 bases, with 12 bases separating them. The CDR3 DNA sequence: TGTGCCAGCAGCTCTGGGCAGAGGACCTACGAGCAGTACTTC. It encodes CASSSGQRTYEQYF.

This clonotype was found a few times. The V gene is TRBV29-1, the J gene TRBJ1-1; 8 positions agree with TRBD1. The CDR3 length is 12 residues. V lost 4 bases and J lost 6; bases outside the gene matches: 4. Per the germline V gene, CDR1 is SQVTM and CDR2 is ANQGSEA. CDR3 bases: TGCAGCGTTGGGACAGGGACCGCTGAAGCTTTCTTT. Translating it yields CSVGTGTAEAFF.

The chain joins TRBV19 to TRBJ2-5; D assignment may be TRBD1 or TRBD2 (6 bases each). The CDR3 loop spans 17 amino acids. Deletions cut 3 bases from V and 1 base from J, with 18 bases between. Germline V gene sequence: CDR1 LNHDA, CDR2 SQIVND (reference sequence). The CDR3 sequence: CASSILGASASQETQYF. CDR3 coding DNA: TGTGCCAGTAGTATTCTGGGGGCTAGCGCGTCCCAAGAGACCCAGTACTTC.

This chain joins TRBV7-8 and TRBJ2-5, with D unclear. Germline V gene lookup returns CDR1 SGHVS and CDR2 FQNEAQ. V shed 0 bases and J shed 0 bases, with 2 bases lying between them. This CDR3 has 13 residues. CDR3 nucleotide sequence: TGTGCCAGCAGCTTAGCGTACCAAGAGACCCAGTACTTC. Translating gives CASSLAYQETQYF.

This clonotype has a handful of counts. The chain joins TRBV7-6 to TRBJ2-4; unclear D gene. The ends were cut back, 1 base at V and 1 base at J, with 5 bases in the middle. CDR3 size: 14 residues. Germline lookup yields CDR1 SGHVS and CDR2 FNYEAQ. As DNA, the CDR3 is TGTGCCAGCAGCTTAGGGGGTGCCAAAAACATTCAGTACTTC. Its translation is CASSLGGAKNIQYF. The full variable domain, in which reference TRBV7-6 and TRBJ2-4 provide the parts outside the CDR3, is GAGVSQSPRYKVTKRGQDVALRCDPISGHVSLYWYRQALGQGPEFLTYFNYEAQQDKSGLPNDRFSAERPEGSISTLTIQRTEQRDSAMYRCASSLGGAKNIQYFGAGTRLSVL.

CDR3 DNA: TGTGCCAGCACGGGGGCAGATACGCAGTATTTT. Its protein is CASTGADTQYF. The chain is built from TRBV28 and TRBJ2-3, with D tentatively TRBD2 (6 bases). Trimming left V 7 bases short and J 4 bases short, with 6 bases between. Germline loops: CDR1 MDHEN, CDR2 SYDVKM. This CDR3 contains 11 residues.

The DNA of the CDR3 is TGTGCCAGCCTGGACAGGGTAGGAGACGAGCAGTACTTC. Protein sequence: CASLDRVGDEQYF. The chain carries TRBV6-8 and TRBJ2-7; 8 bases fit TRBD1. Germline CDR1 is MNHGY and CDR2 is SAAAGT. The J segment lost 5 bases and the V segment lost 8 bases, leaving 8 bases of the junction unmatched. This CDR3 is 13 amino acids long.